These 8 T cell receptor beta chains originate from one sample sequenced in a study of post-analysis software for immune sequencing data. Overall study findings and caveats: The five TRBV segments detected at higher frequency in patients than in controls included TRBV5-6, TRBV5-1 and TRBV20-1.

Unique molecular identifiers were built into the TCR beta cDNA libraries. TCRdb re-called the PCR reads through MiXCR, storing one row per CDR3 protein. The table has more than 500,000 distinct CDR3 sequences, around 36% seen once. Their antigens remain unidentified. Sequences were obtained from blood. The receptor source for this set is a girl under 18 with multiple sclerosis.

V is TRBV12-3 or TRBV12-4 and J is TRBJ1-2; 8 bases agree with TRBD1. The CDR3 totals 14 residues. The V and J ends lost 7 bases and 5 bases, in that order; junction bases with no gene match: 9. The CDR3 sequence: CASTQGAPFYGYTF. The CDR3, as DNA: TGTGCCAGCACTCAGGGGGCGCCTTTTTATGGCTACACCTTC.

The J gene is TRBJ1-1, the V gene TRBV5-1; 11 positions match TRBD1. This CDR3 region has 17 residues. V shed 5 bases, J shed 0 bases, and the junction held 9 bases outside the gene matches. Germline CDR1 and CDR2: SGHRS and YFSETQ. CDR3 nucleotide sequence: TGCGCCAGCAGACAAGGGACAGGGGGTCGCATGAACACTGAAGCTTTCTTT. This gives the protein CASRQGTGGRMNTEAFF.

This chain links TRBV29-1 with TRBJ1-1, with D perhaps TRBD1 (5 bases). V dropped 4 bases and J dropped 0 bases, with 9 bases sitting between them. The V gene's germline CDR1 is SQVTM and CDR2 ANQGSEA. The CDR3 length is 13 residues. CDR3 protein: CSVGGRMNTEAFF. DNA of the CDR3: TGCAGCGTTGGGGGACGGATGAACACTGAAGCTTTCTTT.

This clonotype appeared many times. The chain uses TRBV12-3 or TRBV12-4 and TRBJ2-3; D gene uncertain. This CDR3 is built from 10 residues. The V end was cut by 1 base, the J end by 7 bases, with 0 bases between. CDR3 coding DNA: TGTGCCAGCAGTTTAGATACGCAGTATTTT. Translation gives CASSLDTQYF.

In regard to this clonotype: Without the conserved terminal phenylalanine or tryptophan, this CDR3 likely stems from a read error. This sequence joins TRBV5-1 and TRBJ2-7, with TRBD2 as a possible D gene (6 bases). V gave up 4 bases and J gave up 2 bases, with 13 bases separating them. The germline CDR1 and CDR2 sequences are SGHRS and YFSETQ. This CDR3 contains 14 residues. CDR3 coding DNA: TGCGCCAGCAGCGACACCGGGACTCCCTACGAGCAGTACTTA. Translation: CASSDTGTPYEQYL.

The rearrangement links TRBV24-1 to TRBJ2-7; the match to TRBD1 covers 11 bases. V dropped 6 bases and J dropped 5; count of bases not matched to a gene: 17. This CDR3 contains 18 residues. Germline CDR1 reads KGHDR; CDR2 reads SFDVKD. The CDR3 sequence is CATSSSTPAGTGGHEQYF. Here the CDR3 DNA reads TGTGCCACCAGTAGCTCGACTCCCGCCGGGACAGGGGGACACGAGCAGTACTTC.

The genes are TRBV15 and TRBJ2-2, with D unresolved. The germline gives CDR1 LNHNV, CDR2 YYDKDF (reference sequence). V gave up 5 bases and J gave up 6 bases, with 13 bases separating them. The CDR3 consists of 14 residues. The CDR3 spells CATSATRWAGELFF. CDR3 nucleotide sequence: TGTGCCACCAGCGCGACGCGATGGGCCGGGGAGCTGTTTTTT.

The rearrangement links TRBV5-1 to TRBJ2-1; TRBD2 matches 8 bases. V lost 4 bases, J lost 8 bases, and 5 bases stayed unmatched. The CDR3 is made up of 13 amino acids. Germline CDR1 reads SGHRS; CDR2 reads YFSETQ. CDR3 bases: TGCGCCAGCAGCCCAGGGACTAGTTATGAGCAGTTCTTC. Translating it yields CASSPGTSYEQFF.